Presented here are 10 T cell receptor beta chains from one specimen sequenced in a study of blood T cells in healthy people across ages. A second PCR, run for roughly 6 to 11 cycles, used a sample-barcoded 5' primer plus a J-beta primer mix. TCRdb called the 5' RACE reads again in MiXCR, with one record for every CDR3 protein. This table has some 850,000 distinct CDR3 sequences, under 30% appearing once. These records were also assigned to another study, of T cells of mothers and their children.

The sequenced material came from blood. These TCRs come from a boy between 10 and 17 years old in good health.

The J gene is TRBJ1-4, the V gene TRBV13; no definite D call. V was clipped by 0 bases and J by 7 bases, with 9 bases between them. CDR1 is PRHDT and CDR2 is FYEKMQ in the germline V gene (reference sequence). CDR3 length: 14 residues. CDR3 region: CASSLGPLGEKLFF. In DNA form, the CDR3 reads TGTGCCAGCAGCTTAGGTCCTCTAGGTGAAAAACTGTTTTTT.

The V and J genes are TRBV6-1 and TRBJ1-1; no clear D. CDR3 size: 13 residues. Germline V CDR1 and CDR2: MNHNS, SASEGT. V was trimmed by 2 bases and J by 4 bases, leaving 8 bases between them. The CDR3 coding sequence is TGTGCCAGCAGTGAACAGGCCGGCACTGAAGCTTTCTTT. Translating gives CASSEQAGTEAFF.

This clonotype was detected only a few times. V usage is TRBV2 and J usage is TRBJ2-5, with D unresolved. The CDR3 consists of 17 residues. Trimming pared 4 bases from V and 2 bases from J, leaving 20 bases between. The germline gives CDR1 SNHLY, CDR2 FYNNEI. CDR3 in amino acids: CASSGTPATTIQETQYF. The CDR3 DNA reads TGTGCCAGCAGTGGTACCCCCGCAACCACTATTCAAGAGACCCAGTACTTC. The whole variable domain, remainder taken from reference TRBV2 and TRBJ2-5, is EPEVTQTPSHQVTQMGQEVILRCVPISNHLYFYWYRQILGQKVEFLVSFYNNEISEKSEIFDDQFSVERPDGSNFTLKIRSTKLEDSAMYFCASSGTPATTIQETQYFGPGTRLLVL.

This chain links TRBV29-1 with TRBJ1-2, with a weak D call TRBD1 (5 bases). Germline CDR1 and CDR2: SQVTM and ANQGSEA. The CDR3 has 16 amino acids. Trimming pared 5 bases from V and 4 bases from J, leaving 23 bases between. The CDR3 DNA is TGCAGCGTTAATTCGGGACCGACTATCGGGTTCTATGGCTACACCTTC. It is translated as CSVNSGPTIGFYGYTF.

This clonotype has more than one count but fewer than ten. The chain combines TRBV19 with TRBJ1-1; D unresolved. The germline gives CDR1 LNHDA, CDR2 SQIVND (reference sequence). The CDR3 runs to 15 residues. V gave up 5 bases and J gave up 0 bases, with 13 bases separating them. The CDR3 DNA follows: TGTGCCAGTAGTCTACCGTCGATAATGAACACTGAAGCTTTCTTT. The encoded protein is CASSLPSIMNTEAFF.

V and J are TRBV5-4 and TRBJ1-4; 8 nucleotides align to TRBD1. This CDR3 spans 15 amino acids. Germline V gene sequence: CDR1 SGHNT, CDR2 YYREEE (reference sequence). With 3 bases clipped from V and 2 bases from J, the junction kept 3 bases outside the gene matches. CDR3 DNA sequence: TGTGCCAGCAGCTCGAGGACAGGGACTAATGAAAAACTGTTTTTT. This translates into CASSSRTGTNEKLFF.

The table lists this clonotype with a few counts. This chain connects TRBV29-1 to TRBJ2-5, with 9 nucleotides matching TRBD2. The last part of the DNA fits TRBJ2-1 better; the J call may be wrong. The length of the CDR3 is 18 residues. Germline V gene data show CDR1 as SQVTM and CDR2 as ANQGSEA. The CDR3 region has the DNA TGCAGCGTTGATTTGTGGGGTATTTTAGCGGGGGACTACAATGAGCAGTTCTTC. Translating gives CSVDLWGILAGDYNEQFF.

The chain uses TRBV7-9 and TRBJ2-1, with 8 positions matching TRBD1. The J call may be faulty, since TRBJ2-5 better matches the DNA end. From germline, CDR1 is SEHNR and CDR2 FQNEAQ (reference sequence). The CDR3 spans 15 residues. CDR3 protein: CASSLAETGVKTQYF. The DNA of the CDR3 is TGTGCCAGCAGCTTAGCCGAGACAGGGGTGAAGACCCAGTACTTC.

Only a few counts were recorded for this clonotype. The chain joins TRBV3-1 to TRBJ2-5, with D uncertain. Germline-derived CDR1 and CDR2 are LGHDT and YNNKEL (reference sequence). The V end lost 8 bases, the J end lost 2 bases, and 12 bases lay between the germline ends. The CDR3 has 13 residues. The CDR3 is CASSRQKQETQYF. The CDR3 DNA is TGTGCCAGCTCACGGCAGAAACAAGAGACCCAGTACTTC.

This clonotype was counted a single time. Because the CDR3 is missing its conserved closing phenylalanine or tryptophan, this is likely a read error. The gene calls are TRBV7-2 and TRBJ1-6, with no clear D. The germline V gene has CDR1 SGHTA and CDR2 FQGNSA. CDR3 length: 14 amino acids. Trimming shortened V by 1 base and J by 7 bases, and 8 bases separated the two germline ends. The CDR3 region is CASSLEGTNSPLHL. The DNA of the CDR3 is TGTGCCAGCAGCTTAGAAGGAACGAATTCACCCCTCCACCTT.